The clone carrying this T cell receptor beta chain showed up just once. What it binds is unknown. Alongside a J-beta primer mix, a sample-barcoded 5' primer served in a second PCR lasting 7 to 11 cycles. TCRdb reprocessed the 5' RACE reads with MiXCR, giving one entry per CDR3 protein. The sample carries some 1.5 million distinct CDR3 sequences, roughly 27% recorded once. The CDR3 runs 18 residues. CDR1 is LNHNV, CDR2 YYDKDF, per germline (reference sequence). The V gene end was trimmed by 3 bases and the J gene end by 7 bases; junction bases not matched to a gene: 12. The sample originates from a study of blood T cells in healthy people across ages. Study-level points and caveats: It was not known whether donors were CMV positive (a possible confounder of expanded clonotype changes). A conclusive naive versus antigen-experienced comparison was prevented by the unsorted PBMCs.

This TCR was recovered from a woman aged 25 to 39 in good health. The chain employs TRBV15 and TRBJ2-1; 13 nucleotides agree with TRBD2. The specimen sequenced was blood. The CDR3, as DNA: TGTGCCACCAGCAGTGGGGCGTGGACTAGCGGGAGAAGTAATGAGCAGTTCTTC. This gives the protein CATSSGAWTSGRSNEQFF.